The 10 T cell receptor beta chains below all came from one sample that was sequenced in a study of blood T cell repertoires in COVID-19. Sequencing used immunoSEQ multiplex PCR; TCRdb keeps in-frame clones, though not all of them. The table lists about 480,000 clones, around nine tenths of them singletons. Sequenced material: peripheral blood. Every receptor here comes from a woman aged 25 to 39 with acute or convalescent COVID-19.

The J gene is TRBJ2-7, the V gene TRBV11-2, with 8 bases lining up with TRBD2. The V and J ends lost 4 bases and 2 bases, in that order; junction bases with no gene match: 1. CDR1 and CDR2 from the germline V gene are SGHAT and FQNNGV. This CDR3 is 13 amino acids long. The CDR3 region has the DNA TGTGCCAGCAGCTCGGGACTAGCCTACGAGCAGTACTTC. Amino acid sequence: CASSSGLAYEQYF.

The chain has TRBV19 and TRBJ2-6; D is possibly TRBD2 (5 bases). The CDR3 covers 15 residues. V dropped 1 base and J dropped 4 bases, with 8 bases sitting between them. Germline lookup yields CDR1 LNHDA and CDR2 SQIVND (reference sequence). This CDR3 reads CASSIVGEGANVLTF. The CDR3 region has the DNA TGTGCCAGTAGTATAGTCGGGGAAGGGGCCAACGTCCTGACTTTC.

The V gene is TRBV28, the J gene TRBJ1-6, with 9 bases lining up with TRBD1. The CDR3 sequence is 16 residues long. Germline V gene lookup returns CDR1 MDHEN and CDR2 SYDVKM. V lost 7 bases to trimming and J lost 4 bases; unmatched junction nucleotides: 8. This CDR3 is CASTARTGEYNSPLHF. CDR3 bases: TGTGCCAGCACCGCCCGGACAGGGGAATATAATTCACCCCTCCACTTT.

This chain uses TRBV2 with TRBJ2-7, with 7 bases that match TRBD1. The CDR3 consists of 14 residues. The V gene end was trimmed by 9 bases and the J gene end by 3 bases; junction bases not matched to a gene: 11. Germline CDR1 and CDR2: SNHLY and FYNNEI. The CDR3 loop is CARSPPGQSYEQYF. The CDR3 bases are TGTGCCAGAAGTCCTCCGGGACAGAGCTACGAGCAGTACTTC.

The chain uses TRBV6-6 and TRBJ1-1; 7 bases align to TRBD1. The V gene's germline CDR1 is MNHNY and CDR2 SVGAGI (reference sequence). Trimming removed 0 bases from V and 9 bases from J; junction bases left unmatched: 7. The CDR3 is made up of 14 amino acids. Written as DNA, the CDR3 is TGTGCCAGCAGTTACTCCGGACAGGTTCAGCAAGCTTTCTTT. It encodes CASSYSGQVQQAFF.

This clone showed up just once. The chain links TRBV10-1 to TRBJ2-5; D is unresolved. The CDR3 spans 13 residues. The V gene lost 0 bases and the J gene lost 5 bases, with 7 bases spanning the gap. Germline values: CDR1 WNHNN, CDR2 SYGVQD (reference sequence). CDR3 DNA sequence: TGCGCCAGCAGTGAGTCCGGGTGGGAGACCCAGTACTTC. Its protein is CASSESGWETQYF.

CDR3 DNA: TGTGCCACCAGCCCCGGACAGGGGGCATATGGCTACACCTTC. It codes for CATSPGQGAYGYTF. The V and J genes are TRBV15 and TRBJ1-2, with 11 nucleotides matching TRBD1. The CDR3 loop spans 14 amino acids. Trimming cost V 5 bases and J 5 bases; bases outside gene matches: 4. Germline values: CDR1 LNHNV, CDR2 YYDKDF (reference sequence). The whole variable domain, remainder taken from reference TRBV15 and TRBJ1-2, is DAMVIQNPRYQVTQFGKPVTLSCSQTLNHNVMYWYQQKSSQAPKLLFHYYDKDFNNEADTPDNFQSRRPNTSFCFLDIRSPGLGDTAMYLCATSPGQGAYGYTFGSGTRLTVV.

The V call is TRBV6-6, the J call TRBJ2-3, with 9 nucleotides matching TRBD2. CDR3 length: 15 amino acids. The junction had 6 bases not matched to a gene; V was cut back by 7 bases and J by 1 base. Germline V gene lookup returns CDR1 MNHNY and CDR2 SVGAGI (reference sequence). The DNA for the CDR3 is TGTGCCAGCACCTTTAGCGGGGGCGGCACAGATACGCAGTATTTT. Encoded protein: CASTFSGGGTDTQYF.

The V and J genes are TRBV6-1 and TRBJ2-7, with no clear D. This CDR3 comprises 16 residues. The germline V gene has CDR1 MNHNS and CDR2 SASEGT. Trimming removed 0 bases from V and 5 bases from J, with 17 bases in between. CDR3 region: CASSEAPVPPSDEQYF. CDR3 DNA: TGTGCCAGCAGTGAAGCGCCGGTTCCCCCATCCGACGAGCAGTACTTC.

This clone occurred once. The rearrangement links TRBV2 to TRBJ2-5, with 7 nucleotides matching TRBD1. The CDR3 sequence is 15 residues long. Germline V lookup: CDR1 SNHLY, CDR2 FYNNEI. The V and J ends lost 1 base and 5 bases, in that order; junction bases with no gene match: 7. CDR3 nucleotide sequence: TGTGCCAGCAGTGAAGGCAGGGGGTATATGGAGACCCAGTACTTC. Its protein is CASSEGRGYMETQYF. The variable domain in full, with the rest retrieved from reference TRBV2 and TRBJ2-5, is EPEVTQTPSHQVTQMGQEVILRCVPISNHLYFYWYRQILGQKVEFLVSFYNNEISEKSEIFDDQFSVERPDGSNFTLKIRSTKLEDSAMYFCASSEGRGYMETQYFGPGTRLLVL.